The 4 T cell receptor beta chains presented below share a single source sample, sequenced in a study of cytomegalovirus exposure and HLA in healthy donors. Clones were read by immunoSEQ multiplex PCR, and TCRdb kept only the in-frame ones, dropping some. The sample carries approximately 98,000 clones, approximately 94% recorded once. Sequencing was performed on PBMCs. All receptors derive from a woman under 30 in good health and CMV-seronegative.

This chain links TRBV6-1 with TRBJ1-6; D uncertain. The CDR3 covers 13 residues. The V end lost 7 bases, the J end lost 7 bases, and 11 bases lay between the germline ends. The germline V gene has CDR1 MNHNS and CDR2 SASEGT. Written as DNA, the CDR3 is TGTGCCAGCAACGAGGTTTCAAATTCACCCCTCCACTTT. This encodes CASNEVSNSPLHF.

The CDR3 coding sequence is TGTGCCAGCAGCCAAAGCCTGCCCGGGACAGGGAGGGGAGATACGCAGTATTTT. Translating gives CASSQSLPGTGRGDTQYF. The V gene is TRBV7-2, the J gene TRBJ2-3, with 9 bases fitting TRBD1. Germline trimming cut 5 bases from V and 5 bases from J; bases unmatched to any gene: 17. The CDR3 is made up of 18 amino acids. Germline lookup yields CDR1 SGHTA and CDR2 FQGNSA. The full variable domain, with the rest looked up from reference TRBV7-2 and TRBJ2-3, is GAGVSQSPSNKVTEKGKDVELRCDPISGHTALYWYRQSLGQGLEFLIYFQGNSAPDKSGLPSDRFSAERTGGSVSTLTIQRTQQEDSAVYLCASSQSLPGTGRGDTQYFGPGTRLTVL.

The CDR3 DNA reads as TGTGCCACCAGCCTTAAGCGGACAGGGGGCCACTATGGCTACACCTTC. Its translation: CATSLKRTGGHYGYTF. The rearrangement links TRBV15 to TRBJ1-2, with 11 nucleotides matching TRBD1. Germline V gene data show CDR1 as LNHNV and CDR2 as YYDKDF (reference sequence). V trimming: 5 bases; J trimming: 3 bases; junction bases outside the gene matches: 8. CDR3 length: 16 residues.

The chain is built from TRBV7-2 and TRBJ1-6; D call uncertain. There are 17 residues in the CDR3. Germline V gene lookup returns CDR1 SGHTA and CDR2 FQGNSA. Trimming left V 6 bases short and J 7 bases short, with 22 bases between. CDR3 sequence (DNA): TGTGCCAGCAGTCCAAAGCGAGGGCGGTCATCCAATTCACCCCTCCACTTT. Its protein product is CASSPKRGRSSNSPLHF. Drawing the rest from reference TRBV7-2 and TRBJ1-6, the complete variable domain is GAGVSQSPSNKVTEKGKDVELRCDPISGHTALYWYRQSLGQGLEFLIYFQGNSAPDKSGLPSDRFSAERTGGSVSTLTIQRTQQEDSAVYLCASSPKRGRSSNSPLHFGNGTRLTVT.